This T cell receptor (beta chain) derives from a study of T cells in tumors after PD-1 blockade. Across the study: Prior checkpoint blockade, systemic immunosuppressant use, or anti-cancer therapy within 4 weeks excluded patients. Some patients also took daily vismodegib 150 mg during anti-PD-1 treatment. On average, peripheral blood gave some 120,000 TCR templates and tens of thousands of unique clonotypes. Study-level points and caveats: Some novel exhausted tumor clones appeared in pre-treatment blood, suggesting peripheral recruitment.

Profiled with immunoSEQ multiplex PCR; TCRdb holds only in-frame clones, not every one. The sample lists almost 35,000 clones; approximately 73% were seen once. With regard to this clone: The antigen is not known.

The origin of this receptor is a human donor with basal cell carcinoma. Specimen: PBMCs, collected after anti-PD-1 treatment.

CDR3 loop: CASSWSSLPYEQYF. CDR3 DNA: TGTGCCAGCAGCTGGTCTAGCTTACCCTACGAGCAGTACTTC. The V call is TRBV3-1 (or the pseudogene TRBV3-2), the J call TRBJ2-7, with D possibly matching TRBD2 (5 bases). The CDR3 totals 14 residues. Trimming stripped 5 bases from V and 2 bases from J, with 13 bases between. CDR1 and CDR2 from the germline V gene are LGHDT and YNNKEL (reference sequence).